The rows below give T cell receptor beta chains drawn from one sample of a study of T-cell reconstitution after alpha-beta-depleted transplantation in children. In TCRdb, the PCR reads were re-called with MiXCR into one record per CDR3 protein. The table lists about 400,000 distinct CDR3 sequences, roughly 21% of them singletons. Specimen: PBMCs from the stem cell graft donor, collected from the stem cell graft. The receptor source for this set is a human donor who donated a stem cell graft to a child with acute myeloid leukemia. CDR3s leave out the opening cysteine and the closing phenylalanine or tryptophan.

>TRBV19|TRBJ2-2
ASSRTEAGELF
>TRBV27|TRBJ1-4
ASSQWTGRPHEKLF
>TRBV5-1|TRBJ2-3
ASSLEDPSTDTQY
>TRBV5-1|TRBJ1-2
ASSTQTRGSYGYT
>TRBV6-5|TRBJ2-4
ASSYSLGTGGLQY
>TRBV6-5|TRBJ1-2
ASRLASSNYGYT
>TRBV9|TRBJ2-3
ASSVKREAHTDTQY
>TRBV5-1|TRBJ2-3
ASSPLGTRNTDTQY
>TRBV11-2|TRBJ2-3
ASSLLGTSGPNPSTQY
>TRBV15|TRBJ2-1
ATSSGRTIYNEQF
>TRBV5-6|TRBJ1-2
ASSLVRQRYGYT
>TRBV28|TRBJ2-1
ASTPGLAGDEQF
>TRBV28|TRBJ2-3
ASSDLAGGVDTQY
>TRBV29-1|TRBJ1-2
SVPPGTGNGYT
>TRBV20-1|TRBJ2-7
SARRRFNRGGGRSYEQY
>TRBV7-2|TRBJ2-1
ASSLGRDNEQF